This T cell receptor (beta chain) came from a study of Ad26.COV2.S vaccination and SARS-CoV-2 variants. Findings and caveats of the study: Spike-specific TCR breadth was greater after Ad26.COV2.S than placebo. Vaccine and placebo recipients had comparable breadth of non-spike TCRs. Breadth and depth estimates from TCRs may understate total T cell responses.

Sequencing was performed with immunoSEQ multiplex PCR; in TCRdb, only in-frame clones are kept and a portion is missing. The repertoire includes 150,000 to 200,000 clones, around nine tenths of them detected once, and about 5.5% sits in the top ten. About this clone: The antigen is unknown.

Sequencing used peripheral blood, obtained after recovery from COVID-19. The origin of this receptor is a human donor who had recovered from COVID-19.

The CDR3 DNA reads as TGTGCCAGCAGCTTACGAACAGGCGATGACAACACCTTC. This sequence encodes CASSLRTGDDNTF. J is TRBJ1-2 and V is TRBV7-2; a possible D gene is TRBD1 (5 bases). V lost 2 bases, J lost 12 bases, and 16 bases lay in between. CDR1 and CDR2 (germline): SGHTA, FQGNSA. The CDR3 totals 13 residues.